The 29 T cell receptor beta chains presented below share a single source sample, sequenced in a study of blood T cell repertoires in COVID-19. Clones were read by immunoSEQ multiplex PCR, and TCRdb kept only the in-frame ones, dropping some. The sample lists some 150,000 clones; roughly four fifths were seen once. The specimen was peripheral blood. These receptors came from an elderly woman in a cohort sampled during active or convalescent COVID-19.

The chain uses TRBV2 and TRBJ1-5; 9 nucleotides match TRBD1. This CDR3 comprises 15 residues. Per germline, CDR1 SNHLY and CDR2 FYNNEI. The V gene end was trimmed by 6 bases and the J gene end by 6 bases; junction bases not matched to a gene: 9. CDR3 sequence: CASRSGQGLGQPQHF. The CDR3 DNA follows: TGTGCCAGCAGGTCGGGACAGGGTCTCGGTCAGCCCCAGCATTTT. The full variable domain, with the rest looked up from reference TRBV2 and TRBJ1-5, is EPEVTQTPSHQVTQMGQEVILRCVPISNHLYFYWYRQILGQKVEFLVSFYNNEISEKSEIFDDQFSVERPDGSNFTLKIRSTKLEDSAMYFCASRSGQGLGQPQHFGDGTRLSIL.

This chain connects TRBV21-1 to TRBJ2-7; TRBD2, the table's D call, lacks a check against the DNA. TRBV21-1 is flagged as a pseudogene. CDR3 length equals 16 residues. The CDR3 nucleotides read TGTGCCAGCAGCTTCCGGGGGGGTGGCAGCAACTACGAGCAGTACTTC. Residues: CASSFRGGGSNYEQYF.

The chain links TRBV18 to TRBJ2-3, with D possibly matching TRBD1 (6 bases). Trimming cost V 4 bases and J 3 bases, with 17 bases left between them. The CDR3 covers 16 residues. Germline V CDR1 and CDR2: KGHSH, LQKENI. CDR3 in DNA: TGTGCCAGCTCACTTGGGGAACAGGGATGGACAGATACGCAGTATTTT. Translated, it gives CASSLGEQGWTDTQYF. Drawing the rest from reference TRBV18 and TRBJ2-3, the complete variable domain is NAGVMQNPRHLVRRRGQEARLRCSPMKGHSHVYWYRQLPEEGLKFMVYLQKENIIDESGMPKERFSAEFPKEGPSILRIQQVVRGDSAAYFCASSLGEQGWTDTQYFGPGTRLTVL.

The chain carries TRBV3-1 (or the pseudogene TRBV3-2) and TRBJ2-1; 8 bases line up with TRBD2. The CDR3 loop spans 16 amino acids. With V trimmed by 4 bases and J by 7 bases, 12 bases remained unmatched. From germline, CDR1 is LGHDT and CDR2 YNNKEL (reference sequence). The CDR3 is CASSLAGRGSRNEQFF. CDR3 DNA: TGTGCCAGCAGCCTAGCGGGGCGGGGGAGTCGAAATGAGCAGTTCTTC.

V and J are TRBV7-9 and TRBJ1-2, with D perhaps matching TRBD1 (6 bases). Trimming took off 1 base at V and 7 bases at J, with 16 bases between the two ends. The germline V gene has CDR1 SEHNR and CDR2 FQNEAQ (reference sequence). The CDR3 has 15 residues. CDR3 coding DNA: TGTGCCAGCAGCTTAGTTGCAGGGGCTCTTGGTGGCTACACCTTC. Its protein is CASSLVAGALGGYTF.

This chain uses TRBV28 with TRBJ1-4; D remains ambiguous. This CDR3 spans 16 amino acids. Germline V lookup: CDR1 MDHEN, CDR2 SYDVKM. The V end lost 4 bases, the J end lost 4 bases, and 16 bases lay between the germline ends. The DNA for the CDR3 is TGTGCCAGCAGTTCAGCCGCCCGGGTCGGTAATGAAAAACTGTTTTTT. It translates to CASSSAARVGNEKLFF.

The chain recombines TRBV7-9 with TRBJ2-2, with 7 bases identical to TRBD1. From germline, CDR1 is SEHNR and CDR2 FQNEAQ (reference sequence). V lost 6 bases and J lost 0; bases outside the gene matches: 7. This CDR3 comprises 16 residues. The CDR3 sequence: CASSSQGRSNTGELFF. The CDR3 DNA reads as TGTGCCAGCAGTTCACAGGGGAGATCGAACACCGGGGAGCTGTTTTTT.

Only one count was recorded for this clone. The chain has TRBV6-6 and TRBJ2-2; 8 nucleotides line up with TRBD1. CDR3 length: 16 residues. After removal of 6 bases from V and 1 base from J, the junction contained 7 bases not matched to a gene. Looked up from germline, CDR1 is MNHNY and CDR2 is SVGAGI (reference sequence). Here the CDR3 reads CASSRGQGMNTGELFF. For the CDR3, the DNA is TGTGCCAGCAGCCGCGGACAGGGAATGAACACCGGGGAGCTGTTTTTT.

The rearrangement joins TRBV19 to TRBJ2-1; TRBD2 matches 12 bases. Germline trimming cut 11 bases from V and 9 bases from J; bases unmatched to any gene: 8. From germline, CDR1 is LNHDA and CDR2 SQIVND (reference sequence). The CDR3 is 13 residues long. The CDR3 coding sequence is TGTGCCGGCCCTAGCGGGGGGGCCGGTGAGCAGTTCTTC. Amino acids: CAGPSGGAGEQFF.

The chain carries TRBV15 and TRBJ1-2; no firm D call. Per the germline V gene, CDR1 is LNHNV and CDR2 is YYDKDF (reference sequence). The CDR3 has 15 amino acids. V gave up 3 bases and J gave up 2 bases, with 13 bases separating them. CDR3 coding DNA: TGTGCCACCAGCAGCGCCGATACAGCAAACTATGGCTACACCTTC. Its translation: CATSSADTANYGYTF.

The J gene is TRBJ1-6, the V gene TRBV19; maybe TRBD1 (6 bases). This CDR3 comprises 12 residues. Trimming pared 7 bases from V and 6 bases from J, leaving 7 bases between. CDR1 LNHDA and CDR2 SQIVND come from the germline V gene (reference sequence). The DNA for the CDR3 is TGTGCCAGTAACAGGGCTAATTCACCCCTCCACTTT. It translates to CASNRANSPLHF.

J is TRBJ1-1 and V is TRBV28; D unresolved. This CDR3 is built from 13 residues. Looked up from germline, CDR1 is MDHEN and CDR2 is SYDVKM. V was cut by 6 bases and J by 10 bases, with 18 bases left in between. Written as DNA, the CDR3 is TGTGCCAGCAGGACTAGTCCGGCATTGGGAGCTTTCTTT. Translated: CASRTSPALGAFF.

V is TRBV5-1 and J is TRBJ1-6; no firm D call. The CDR3 extends over 14 amino acids. V gave up 4 bases and J gave up 8 bases, with 13 bases separating them. CDR1 is SGHRS, CDR2 YFSETQ, per germline. CDR3 bases: TGCGCCAGCAGCAGGAGTACTATAGATTCACCCCTCCACTTT. Translating it yields CASSRSTIDSPLHF.

The chain is built from TRBV4-3 and TRBJ2-3; 15 bases agree with TRBD2. Germline values: CDR1 LGHNA, CDR2 YSLEER. This CDR3 is 18 amino acids long. The J segment lost 6 bases and the V segment lost 4 bases, leaving 11 bases of the junction unmatched. Here the CDR3 reads CASSPWTSGGASSDTQYF. The CDR3 DNA sequence: TGCGCCAGCAGCCCCTGGACTAGCGGGGGGGCGTCTTCGGATACGCAGTATTTT.

This clone was detected only once. This chain links TRBV10-3 with TRBJ2-3, with a possible D match to TRBD1 (6 bases). The germline gives CDR1 ENHRY, CDR2 SYGVKD. The ends were cut back, 2 bases at V and 7 bases at J, with 13 bases in the middle. The CDR3 is 14 amino acids. CDR3 protein: CAISEPVQGYTQYF. In nucleotides, the CDR3 is TGTGCCATCAGTGAGCCGGTACAGGGTTATACGCAGTATTTT.

The genes are TRBV11-3 and TRBJ2-7; D is perhaps TRBD1 (6 bases). This CDR3 is built from 14 residues. Looked up from germline, CDR1 is SGHNT and CDR2 is YENEEA. Trimming left V 2 bases short and J 3 bases short, with 11 bases between. CDR3 bases: TGTGCCAGCAGCTTATCCAGGGGAAGCTACGAGCAGTACTTC. Translation: CASSLSRGSYEQYF.

This clone turned up a few times. V usage is TRBV18 and J usage is TRBJ1-4; the D is unclear. Germline-derived CDR1 and CDR2 are KGHSH and LQKENI. This CDR3 contains 14 residues. V was pared by 4 bases and J by 8 bases, with 14 bases between. DNA for the CDR3: TGTGCCAGCTCACTGCAACCGAGAGGGGAAAAACTGTTTTTT. Its protein product is CASSLQPRGEKLFF.

The chain employs TRBV7-9 and TRBJ1-1, with D unresolved. CDR3 length equals 13 residues. Per the germline V gene, CDR1 is SEHNR and CDR2 is FQNEAQ (reference sequence). Between the trimmed V and J ends, which lost 1 base and 6 bases, there was a span of 9 bases. CDR3 sequence (DNA): TGTGCCAGCAGCTTAGGGTTTCAGGCTGAAGCTTTCTTT. Its protein is CASSLGFQAEAFF.

The CDR3 region is CASSDRGLYAPYNEQFF. DNA for the CDR3: TGCGCCAGCAGCGACAGGGGTCTTTACGCTCCCTACAATGAGCAGTTCTTC. The rearrangement uses TRBV5-1 and TRBJ2-1, with 8 bases lining up with TRBD1. V dropped 4 bases and J dropped 2; count of bases not matched to a gene: 11. CDR3 length: 17 residues. Germline values: CDR1 SGHRS, CDR2 YFSETQ.

J is TRBJ2-5 and V is TRBV18; D perhaps matches TRBD2 (5 bases). The V and J ends lost 9 bases and 1 base respectively, with 12 bases between them. Germline V CDR1 and CDR2: KGHSH, LQKENI. The CDR3 totals 13 residues. The CDR3: CASRRGVQETQYF. The CDR3, as DNA: TGTGCCAGTCGACGGGGAGTCCAAGAGACCCAGTACTTC.

The CDR3 loop is CARSLALKGMSNQPQHF. Here the CDR3 DNA reads TGTGCCAGAAGCTTGGCCTTGAAGGGGATGAGCAATCAGCCCCAGCATTTT. The chain uses TRBV5-3 and TRBJ1-5; maybe TRBD1 (5 bases). TRBV5-3 is annotated as an ORF whose role is uncertain. With 0 bases removed from V and 1 base from J, the gap between germline ends came to 14 bases. The length of the CDR3 is 17 residues.

The rearrangement joins TRBV24-1 to TRBJ2-5; TRBD1 agrees at 10 bases. The germline V gene has CDR1 KGHDR and CDR2 SFDVKD. Trimming took 3 bases from V and 5 from J; bases not matched to a gene: 11. CDR3 length: 17 amino acids. The CDR3 DNA follows: TGTGCCACCAGTGATGAAGACCCGGGACAGGGGTCCGAGACCCAGTACTTC. It codes for CATSDEDPGQGSETQYF.

This sequence joins TRBV15 and TRBJ1-2; no firm D call. CDR1 and CDR2 (germline): LNHNV, YYDKDF (reference sequence). The CDR3 runs 17 residues. Trimming removed 0 bases at V and 1 base at J, with 15 bases between. As DNA, the CDR3 is TGTGCCACCAGCAGAGATAGGCGGGTTTTGGGTAACTATGGCTACACCTTC. It translates to CATSRDRRVLGNYGYTF.

The chain combines TRBV28 with TRBJ2-6; D ambiguous. Trimming removed 4 bases at V and 3 bases at J, with 13 bases between. Germline V CDR1 and CDR2: MDHEN, SYDVKM. The CDR3 is 16 residues long. CDR3 sequence reads: CASSSDRSGGANVLTF. DNA for the CDR3: TGTGCCAGCAGTTCAGACCGTTCGGGTGGGGCCAACGTCCTGACTTTC. Full variable domain (rest looked up from reference TRBV28 and TRBJ2-6): DVKVTQSSRYLVKRTGEKVFLECVQDMDHENMFWYRQDPGLGLRLIYFSYDVKMKEKGDIPEGYSVSREKKERFSLILESASTNQTSMYLCASSSDRSGGANVLTFGAGSRLTVL.

In nucleotides, the CDR3 is TGCGCCAGCAGCTGGGGGGGCTACACTGAAGCTTTCTTT. Encoded protein: CASSWGGYTEAFF. The chain joins TRBV5-1 to TRBJ1-1, with D possibly being TRBD1 (6 bases). Germline CDR1 reads SGHRS; CDR2 reads YFSETQ. V was pared by 3 bases and J by 3 bases, with 9 bases between. The CDR3 runs 13 residues.

The chain recombines TRBV19 with TRBJ1-5; TRBD1 agrees at 8 bases. Trimming cost V 5 bases and J 0 bases; bases outside gene matches: 9. The length of the CDR3 is 17 residues. In germline, CDR1 is LNHDA, CDR2 SQIVND (reference sequence). This CDR3 is CASSLRQDRVSNQPQHF. DNA for the CDR3: TGTGCCAGTAGTCTGCGTCAGGACAGGGTTAGCAATCAGCCCCAGCATTTT. Drawing the rest from reference TRBV19 and TRBJ1-5, the complete variable domain is DGGITQSPKYLFRKEGQNVTLSCEQNLNHDAMYWYRQDPGQGLRLIYYSQIVNDFQKGDIAEGYSVSREKKESFPLTVTSAQKNPTAFYLCASSLRQDRVSNQPQHFGDGTRLSIL.

The rearrangement uses TRBV6-5 and TRBJ1-2, with 10 bases lining up with TRBD1. The CDR3 loop spans 14 amino acids. V was pared by 7 bases and J by 8 bases, with 10 bases of the junction left unmatched. The V gene's germline CDR1 is MNHEY and CDR2 SVGAGI. For the CDR3, the DNA is TGTGCCAGCACTAGGGACAGGGGAAGGGGAGGCTACACCTTC. It specifies CASTRDRGRGGYTF.

The V call is TRBV12-5, the J call TRBJ2-7; tentative D call: TRBD1 (6 bases). CDR1 is LGHNT, CDR2 FRNRAP, per germline. V was pared by 2 bases and J by 5 bases, with 13 bases between. This CDR3 has 14 residues. This chain's CDR3 is CASGLIQGIHEQYF. CDR3 nucleotides: TGTGCTAGTGGTTTGATCCAGGGGATCCACGAGCAGTACTTC.

The chain carries TRBV10-3 and TRBJ2-1; tentatively, D is TRBD1 (5 bases). The CDR3 is 15 amino acids. Germline V gene lookup returns CDR1 ENHRY and CDR2 SYGVKD. Trimming shortened V by 3 bases and J by 6 bases, and 15 bases separated the two germline ends. The CDR3 loop reads CAISEQAHVFNEQFF. The CDR3, as DNA: TGTGCCATCAGTGAACAGGCCCACGTATTCAATGAGCAGTTCTTC.